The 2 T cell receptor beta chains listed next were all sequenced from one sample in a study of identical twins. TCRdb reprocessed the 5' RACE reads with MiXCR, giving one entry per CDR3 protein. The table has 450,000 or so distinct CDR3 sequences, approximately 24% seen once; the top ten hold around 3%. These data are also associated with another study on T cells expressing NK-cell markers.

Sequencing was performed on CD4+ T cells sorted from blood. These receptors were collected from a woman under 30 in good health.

In nucleotides, the CDR3 is TGTGCCAGCAGCTTAAGTGGCCGGGGGGAAGATACGCAGTATTTT. Translating it yields CASSLSGRGEDTQYF. This chain uses TRBV7-3 with TRBJ2-3; the match to TRBD2 covers 7 bases. The CDR3 has 15 residues. Germline V gene sequence: CDR1 SGHTA, CDR2 FQGTGA. Trimming cost V 1 base and J 5 bases; bases outside gene matches: 6.

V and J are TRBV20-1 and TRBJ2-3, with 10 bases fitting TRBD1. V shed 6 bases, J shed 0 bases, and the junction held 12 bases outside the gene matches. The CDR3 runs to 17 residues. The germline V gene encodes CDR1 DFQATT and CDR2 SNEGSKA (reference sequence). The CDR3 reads CSAERRQGAVSTDTQYF. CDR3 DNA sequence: TGCAGTGCGGAAAGACGACAGGGGGCAGTTAGCACAGATACGCAGTATTTT.